This T cell receptor beta chain was sequenced during a study of cytomegalovirus exposure and HLA in healthy donors (TCRdb year 2017). Study-level background: An earlier analysis of some 600 of the donors reported under 300 Gb of sequence data and 117 million unique TCR beta sequences obtained from 150 million to 200 million T cells. An early release covering roughly 640 HLA-typed donors comprised roughly 300 gigabases of sequencing data and 65 million to 100 million unique TCR sequences. Among the roughly 400 genotyped donors, around 81% belonged to the genetic ancestry cluster associated with self-reported Caucasian donors. The study aimed to test whether signatures of past pathogen exposure could be identified by cataloging public T cell receptors. The study used immunosequencing to profile the T cell repertoires of 670 or so subjects and linked those repertoires to cytomegalovirus serostatus. In addition to the first cohort of 500 to 850 subjects, a separate validation cohort of about 120 different subjects was used. To predict cytomegalovirus infection status, the study brought together high-throughput TCR immunosequencing, statistical association of individual TCRs with disease status, and machine learning. A later analysis re-examined previously published TCR beta repertoires from just over 650 donors and added high-resolution HLA genotyping to investigate patterns of TCR occurrence. The later analysis used no new phenotypic data to find candidate immune exposures, relying instead on TCR beta sequences and their occurrence across donors. In an earlier analysis of about 590 of the donors, high-throughput TCR beta sequencing was used to judge whether each TCR beta V gene segment behaved as functional or pseudogenic. Donor age, sex, ethnicity and CMV serostatus were compiled together with the repertoire data. A later genetic analysis used genome-wide SNP genotypes for about 60% of the 666 donors, treating that subset as a discovery cohort. All discovery cohort repertoires had been generated on a single sequencing platform. HLA typing included class I and class II loci at four-digit resolution. Typing coverage varied by locus: roughly 629-630 donors for A, B, C, DRB1 and DQB1; approximately 520 for DQA1; more than 600 for DPA1; 450 to 480 for DPB1. Five DR-DQ haplotypes were handled as single units for association and clustering, since linkage in the cohort was strong. Across approximately 400 genotyped donors of the cohort, an average of 235,054 unique TCR beta nucleotide sequences per donor were sequenced, and roughly 18% of those sequences were non-productive. Paper-wide results and their limitations: Most TCR sequences were observed very rarely across donors, whereas some public TCRs were present in many individuals. In vitro tests confirmed that a few of the cytomegalovirus-associated TCR beta chains recognize cytomegalovirus antigens. Because HLA typing was missing for some donors at each locus, association tests included only the typed subset. At a false discovery rate of 0.05, a later analysis linked 16,951 TCR beta sequences to specific HLA alleles. In a later analysis, the rate of TCR association differed among HLA loci, with DRB1 alleles having the most associated TCRs and HLA-C alleles having the fewest. A further reported finding was that TCR beta sequences accurately predicted the HLA-A and HLA-B alleles for most subjects in the first cohort. The classifier was reported to diagnose cytomegalovirus status with high specificity and sensitivity in both the original cohort and the validation cohort. Most CMV-associated TCR beta chains appeared to be HLA-restricted in a later analysis, and the HLA associations seemed to be driven largely by CMV exposure. The authors suggested that the approach could potentially be extended to other disease states and immunological phenotypes. A later analysis reported that several top co-occurrence clusters appeared linked to parvovirus B19, influenza, CMV and Epstein-Barr virus. The 87-base-pair reads could not distinguish some IMGT-functional V segments, including TRBV6-2 and TRBV6-3, so those segments were excluded. In a later genetic analysis, a missense DCLRE1C variant was associated with V-gene and J-gene trimming of TCR beta chains, and the association was replicated in an independent cohort. The study listed 164 TCR beta chains as associated with cytomegalovirus. For the cohort, immune exposure information was limited to CMV serostatus. The sequencing pipeline was judged likely to have produced a cluster of highly shared sequence variants as a technical artifact. In a later analysis, HLA-associated TCR beta chains were found to be more clonally expanded and to have lower generation probabilities than equally common non-associated chains. Correlated functional status among segregating V segments might be attributable to linkage disequilibrium, but an unknown experimental factor could not be ruled out. In a later genetic analysis, fewer N-insertions in productive TCRs were reported among donors in an Asian-associated ancestry cluster than the approximately 670-donor mean. Because counts were too low, seventeen rarely observed V segments, including chromosome 9 orphons, were left out of the earlier analysis of some 640 of the donors. Presence/absence analyses assumed roughly uniform sequencing depth across donors, an assumption that may not hold. An earlier analysis of approximately 500 of the donors showed that most TCR beta V segments appeared in productive rearrangements either about 87% or about 30% of the time, which broadly matched IMGT annotations. When HLA alleles, especially DR and DQ, strongly co-occurred, attributing TCR associations to individual alleles was difficult. In this cohort, only TCR beta chains were sequenced, and detectable features were limited by the absence of alpha or paired-chain data.

The library was generated by the immunoSEQ multiplex PCR assay. For the multiplex PCR, a mixture combining 60 forward primers for TCR Vbeta segments and 13 reverse primers for TCR Jbeta segments was used. The CDR3 region of rearranged TCR beta genes was amplified from genomic DNA with a multiplex PCR assay. Amplified TCR beta libraries were sequenced as 87-base-pair reads on the Illumina HiSeq System. For the original study's pipeline: A later analysis tallied around 80 million unique TCR beta chains across the 700 or so repertoires, and some 12 million of those chains were shared by two or more donors. Raw reads were error-corrected and collapsed into unique sequences with a nearest-neighbor algorithm that merged closely related sequences to remove PCR and sequencing errors. V, D and J gene segments were assigned by aligning CDR3 sequences to IMGT reference sequences. For a sequence to be retained, a match of at least six nucleotides was required to both a V gene segment and a J gene segment. Rearrangements were called productive when the CDR3 lacked stop codons and stayed in frame with V and J; all others were non-productive. Following IMGT convention, CDR3 was defined as the stretch from the second conserved V-encoded cysteine up to the conserved J-encoded phenylalanine. In an earlier analysis of some 550 of the donors, sequences lacking an unambiguous match to a single V gene segment were excluded. An earlier analysis of fewer than 750 of the donors classified V segments as functional when productive rearrangements were above 56.7% and as segregating when the standard deviation between donors was above 5%. A statistical classification framework was built to diagnose cytomegalovirus status from the catalog of TCR beta chain sequences. In a later analysis, TCR nucleotide sequences were compared against IMGT/GENE-DB human TR gene sequences so that V and J genes could be assigned. Using the TCRdist pipeline, a later analysis assigned CDR3 sequences along with most-parsimonious VDJ recombination scenarios. In a later analysis, each TCR beta chain was defined by its CDR3 amino acid sequence together with its V-gene family, and reads without a unique V-gene family were excluded. To address suspected cross-contamination and a sequencing artifact, a later analysis removed over 500 highly shared, low-generation-probability nucleotide sequences. For each public chain, a later analysis derived a clonal expansion index from normalized ranks of inferred template counts within each repertoire. In a later analysis, generation probabilities were computed with a VDJ recombination model fitted to out-of-frame rearrangements, and the resulting probabilities were checked against IGoR. In a later analysis, TCR-TCR, TCR-HLA and TCR-CMV co-occurrence was scored with hypergeometric tests, and a repertoire-size bias correction was applied to TCR pairs. To estimate false discovery rates, a later analysis permuted the HLA or CMV assignments 20 times. In a later analysis, co-occurring TCRs were grouped with DBSCAN, and TCRdist sequence similarity was added when clustering was performed within HLA-allele-positive subsets. Co-occurrence clustering excluded repertoires with fewer than 30,000 or more than 120,000 public chains, plus five with anomalous nucleotide sharing. The table comes from immuneACCESS by way of TCRdb, which keeps in-frame sequences with V and J called. Part of the clones is missing from these tables; in studies checked, under half for an unresolved V gene and the rest for unknown reasons. V and J calls and clone size follow that table, whereas D and trimming were derived from the DNA. In all, the sample holds fewer than 200,000 clones, and roughly 70% of those were seen once. 1.5% of the sample is in the top ten clones.

The cohort comprised hundreds of healthy bone marrow donors. All cohort members were sampled while nominally healthy, although unrecorded immune exposures were likely present. The donor tested CMV seronegative and was one of the 352 seronegative cohort members. A peripheral blood sample was provided by each donor, and peripheral blood mononuclear cells were used for TCR beta sequencing. The Qiagen DNeasy Blood Extraction Kit was used to extract genomic DNA from the blood cell samples. Relative to germline, V is missing 0 bases and J is missing 0 bases, with 13 bases of the junction outside any gene match. The germline V gene supplies CDR1 SGDLS and CDR2 YYNGEE. Reading from cysteine to phenylalanine, the CDR3 counts 20 amino acids. The kept DNA is CDR3 alone, 60 bases in frame from the first base. This clone appeared a single time. Its antigen is not yet known. No quality values exist for individual bases; no much larger clone is one base distant.

Input material: PBMCs. The sequence is built from TRBV9 and TRBJ2-2, with 8 bases in between that match TRBD2. This receptor was identified in a girl between 5 and 17 years old in good health and CMV-seronegative. Read as DNA, the sequence is TGTGCCAGCAGCGTAGGATTCAAGGGGGGCGGGGGGTCGAACACCGGGGAGCTGTTTTTT. Translated, this is CASSVGFKGGGGSNTGELFF.